One T cell receptor (beta chain) is described in this entry. Its antigen is unknown. Data came from immunoSEQ multiplex PCR; TCRdb stores just in-frame clones and leaves some out. The sample carries fewer than 65,000 clones, 75% to 90% recorded once. The data were obtained in a study of Tregs in tolerant kidney transplant recipients. About the research overall: The nonmyeloablative bone marrow transplants came from related graft donors, with transient mixed chimerism.

Study-wide findings and caveats: Biological reproducibility was not directly addressed in this study. Activated donor B cell expansion appeared to reveal the most relevant donor-specific TCRbeta repertoire.

This clonotype was obtained from a human donor who received a combined kidney and bone marrow transplant. The source material was Tregs from blood, sampled before the transplant.

The CDR3 loop is CASRDRATYEQYF. In nucleotides, the CDR3 is TGTGCCAGCAGGGACAGGGCAACCTACGAGCAGTACTTC. V and J are TRBV28 and TRBJ2-7; TRBD1 agrees at 8 bases. This CDR3 contains 13 residues. The germline CDR1 and CDR2 sequences are MDHEN and SYDVKM. Trimming cost V 6 bases and J 2 bases; bases outside gene matches: 3. The full variable domain, in which reference TRBV28 and TRBJ2-7 provide the parts outside the CDR3, is DVKVTQSSRYLVKRTGEKVFLECVQDMDHENMFWYRQDPGLGLRLIYFSYDVKMKEKGDIPEGYSVSREKKERFSLILESASTNQTSMYLCASRDRATYEQYFGPGTRLTVT.